This TCR beta chain was sequenced during a study of identical twins. TCRdb re-called the 5' RACE reads with MiXCR, one entry per CDR3 protein. The sample lists under 1 million distinct CDR3 sequences, 9% to 15% occurring once. This CDR3 comprises 16 residues. V gave up 2 bases and J gave up 4 bases, with 16 bases separating them. The germline V gene has CDR1 SGHRS and CDR2 YFSETQ. Notes on this clonotype: A much larger clone lies a single base off, so this may be a read error.

A further study also used this sample, focusing on yellow fever vaccine responses in identical twins.

The chain combines TRBV5-1 with TRBJ2-1; D gene ambiguous. Sequencing input: PBMCs. This TCR was sampled from a woman in her late teens or twenties in good health. The CDR3 is CASSFSVGIGYNEQFF. CDR3 nucleotides: TGCGCCAGCAGCTTTTCTGTGGGGATAGGGTACAATGAGCAGTTCTTC.